One sample yielded the 26 T cell receptor beta chains listed below, sequenced in a study of blood T cell repertoires in COVID-19. Here immunoSEQ multiplex PCR was the method, and the copy in TCRdb shows in-frame clones only, minus some. The repertoire holds 100,000 to 120,000 clones, with approximately 79% as singletons. Sequencing input: peripheral blood. Receptors were obtained from a woman of 80 years or more with active or convalescent COVID-19.

The genes are TRBV5-5 and TRBJ2-7; 8 nucleotides match TRBD2. The V and J ends lost 4 bases and 4 bases, in that order; junction bases with no gene match: 10. Germline CDR1 reads SGHKS; CDR2 reads YYEKEE (reference sequence). This CDR3 comprises 15 residues. DNA of the CDR3: TGTGCCAGCAGCCTGGCGGGGGGCAATGTATACGAGCAGTACTTC. Amino acids: CASSLAGGNVYEQYF.

CDR3 nucleotides: TGCAGCGTTCGAGGCATCTCCAACCACGAGCAGTACTTC. Translated: CSVRGISNHEQYF. The chain has TRBV29-1 and TRBJ2-7; no firm D call. Germline lookup yields CDR1 SQVTM and CDR2 ANQGSEA. Trimming left V 5 bases short and J 5 bases short, with 16 bases between. The CDR3 consists of 13 residues.

This chain joins TRBV5-1 and TRBJ1-3; maybe TRBD1 (5 bases). The CDR3 totals 14 residues. The germline gives CDR1 SGHRS, CDR2 YFSETQ. V lost 4 bases and J lost 0, with 8 bases in between. The DNA for the CDR3 is TGCGCCAGCAGCCAGGACACCTCTGGAAACACCATATATTTT. Protein product: CASSQDTSGNTIYF. The whole variable domain, filled in from reference TRBV5-1 and TRBJ1-3, reads KAGVTQTPRYLIKTRGQQVTLSCSPISGHRSVSWYQQTPGQGLQFLFEYFSETQRNKGNFPGRFSGRQFSNSRSEMNVSTLELGDSALYLCASSQDTSGNTIYFGEGSWLTVV.

The rearrangement joins TRBV7-9 to TRBJ2-7; 9 positions agree with TRBD2. This CDR3 region has 17 residues. Germline V gene data show CDR1 as SEHNR and CDR2 as FQNEAQ (reference sequence). Losses at the gene ends were 2 bases for V and 0 bases for J; bases not matched to a gene: 8. The DNA for the CDR3 is TGTGCCAGCAGCTTATCCTCTAGCGGGGCCAGCTCCTACGAGCAGTACTTC. It yields the protein CASSLSSSGASSYEQYF.

V gene TRBV6-5 combines with J gene TRBJ2-7; D is uncertain. The CDR3 runs to 13 residues. Trimming removed 2 bases at V and 4 bases at J, with 9 bases between. Germline lookup yields CDR1 MNHEY and CDR2 SVGAGI. The CDR3: CASSYRENYEQYF. In nucleotides, the CDR3 is TGTGCCAGCAGTTACAGAGAAAATTACGAGCAGTACTTC.

J is TRBJ2-7 and V is TRBV5-4; 8 bases agree with TRBD2. V trimming: 5 bases; J trimming: 0 bases; junction bases outside the gene matches: 4. The CDR3 sequence is 14 residues long. Germline V gene sequence: CDR1 SGHNT, CDR2 YYREEE (reference sequence). CDR3 sequence: CASSGGRSSYEQYF. The CDR3 DNA sequence: TGTGCCAGCAGTGGCGGGAGGTCCTCCTACGAGCAGTACTTC.

This chain connects TRBV11-2 to TRBJ1-1, with D possibly TRBD1 on 6 matching bases. Trimming took off 5 bases at V and 3 bases at J, with 13 bases between the two ends. Germline CDR1 is SGHAT and CDR2 is FQNNGV. CDR3 length: 14 amino acids. The chain's CDR3 is CASSISQGYTEAFF. The CDR3, as DNA: TGTGCCAGCAGCATCTCACAGGGTTACACTGAAGCTTTCTTT.

CDR3 in DNA: TGTGCCAGCAGTCGAGCGGCTGCCTACGAGCAGTACTTC. Its translation is CASSRAAAYEQYF. The chain is built from TRBV12-3 or TRBV12-4 and TRBJ2-7; D possibly corresponds to TRBD2 (5 bases). Trimming cost V 5 bases and J 2 bases, with 10 bases left between them. The CDR3 spans 13 residues.

The chain has TRBV29-1 and TRBJ2-1; TRBD2 matches at 16 bases. Trimming cost V 7 bases and J 9 bases; bases outside gene matches: 6. Germline V CDR1 and CDR2: SQVTM, ANQGSEA. This CDR3 has 14 residues. DNA of the CDR3: TGCAGCGCAAAAGGGACTAGCGGGAGGGTTGAGCAGTTCTTC. Translated: CSAKGTSGRVEQFF.

This chain links TRBV28 with TRBJ2-1; TRBD1 matches 8 bases. This CDR3 has 17 residues. The ends lost 0 bases at V and 1 base at J; junction bases unmatched: 5. In germline, CDR1 is MDHEN, CDR2 SYDVKM. CDR3 DNA: TGTGCCAGCAGTTTATGGGTGACAGGGGCTTCCTACAATGAGCAGTTCTTC. Its protein product is CASSLWVTGASYNEQFF.

The chain has TRBV29-1 and TRBJ1-2; possibly TRBD1 for D (6 bases). Germline-derived CDR1 and CDR2 are SQVTM and ANQGSEA. The CDR3 consists of 12 residues. V lost 4 bases, J lost 6 bases, and 12 bases lay in between. CDR3 DNA sequence: TGCAGCGTTGTCGGTCAGGGGCATGGCTACACCTTC. It yields the protein CSVVGQGHGYTF.

This clone has a single count. The CDR3 DNA reads as TGCGCCAGCAGCTTTAGTGTCTTGGGGACAGGAACCACCGGGGAGCTGTTTTTT. It specifies CASSFSVLGTGTTGELFF. The rearrangement links TRBV5-1 to TRBJ2-2; 8 bases are shared with TRBD1. J was trimmed by 4 bases and V by 2 bases; bases with no gene match: 13. Germline V gene lookup returns CDR1 SGHRS and CDR2 YFSETQ. This CDR3 is built from 18 residues. Together with reference TRBV5-1 and TRBJ2-2, the CDR3 gives the full variable domain: KAGVTQTPRYLIKTRGQQVTLSCSPISGHRSVSWYQQTPGQGLQFLFEYFSETQRNKGNFPGRFSGRQFSNSRSEMNVSTLELGDSALYLCASSFSVLGTGTTGELFFGEGSRLTVL.

The rearrangement links TRBV16 to TRBJ2-1; 11 nucleotides align to TRBD2. V was pared by 1 base and J by 6 bases, with 5 bases of the junction left unmatched. The CDR3 sequence is 16 residues long. The V gene's germline CDR1 is KGHSY and CDR2 FQNENV. The CDR3: CASSQFSTSGSNEQFF. The CDR3 DNA reads as TGTGCCAGCAGCCAATTTTCTACTAGCGGGAGCAATGAGCAGTTCTTC.

The chain joins TRBV5-1 to TRBJ2-1; 7 nucleotides agree with TRBD2. This CDR3 contains 14 residues. V shed 4 bases, J shed 6 bases, and the junction held 7 bases outside the gene matches. Germline V CDR1 and CDR2: SGHRS, YFSETQ. The DNA for the CDR3 is TGCGCCAGCAGCCCAAGACTAGCTATCAATGAGCAGTTCTTC. Protein product: CASSPRLAINEQFF.

This sequence joins TRBV4-1 and TRBJ2-6, with a tentative D call TRBD2 (5 bases). The CDR3 has 16 amino acids. V was trimmed by 1 base and J by 4 bases, leaving 11 bases between them. Germline-derived CDR1 and CDR2 are MGHRA and YSYEKL. The DNA for the CDR3 is TGCGCCAGCAGCCAAGGTCCGGGGTCGGGGGCCAACGTCCTGACTTTC. The encoded protein is CASSQGPGSGANVLTF.

This clone came up a few times. V and J are TRBV2 and TRBJ2-3; 11 bases fit TRBD1. The length of the CDR3 is 15 residues. Germline loops: CDR1 SNHLY, CDR2 FYNNEI. Trimming at V came to 6 bases and at J to 4 bases, leaving 6 bases not matched to a gene. The CDR3 sequence is CASSGQGASADTQYF. The CDR3 region has the DNA TGTGCCAGCAGCGGACAGGGGGCTTCGGCAGATACGCAGTATTTT.

The rearrangement links TRBV28 to TRBJ2-7; the D gene is possibly TRBD1 (5 bases). Trimming took off 3 bases at V and 0 bases at J, with 12 bases between the two ends. The CDR3 covers 15 residues. Germline V gene data show CDR1 as MDHEN and CDR2 as SYDVKM. DNA for the CDR3: TGTGCCAGCAGTTTGGGGCGTTGGAGCTCCTACGAGCAGTACTTC. This codes for CASSLGRWSSYEQYF.

This CDR3 is CASSLARGAGANGELFF. CDR3 nucleotide sequence: TGCGCCAGCAGCTTGGCCAGGGGTGCAGGGGCAAACGGGGAGCTGTTTTTT. V and J are TRBV5-1 and TRBJ2-2, with a tentative D call TRBD1 (6 bases). This CDR3 is built from 17 residues. Trimming shortened V by 0 bases and J by 7 bases, and 19 bases separated the two germline ends. Germline V gene lookup returns CDR1 SGHRS and CDR2 YFSETQ.

The chain carries TRBV15 and TRBJ1-2, with a weak D call TRBD1 (5 bases). V was cut by 1 base and J by 2 bases, with 11 bases left in between. The CDR3 runs to 15 residues. CDR1 is LNHNV and CDR2 is YYDKDF in the germline V gene (reference sequence). CDR3 region: CATSRAGWGNYGYTF. The CDR3 DNA sequence: TGTGCCACCAGCAGAGCCGGTTGGGGCAACTATGGCTACACCTTC.

The chain links TRBV5-6 to TRBJ1-1, with D possibly being TRBD1 (5 bases). The CDR3 is 14 residues long. The ends were cut back, 3 bases at V and 6 bases at J, with 15 bases in the middle. CDR1 SGHDT and CDR2 YYEEEE come from the germline V gene. The CDR3 sequence: CASSSGHLYSEAFF. The CDR3 DNA is TGTGCCAGCAGCTCCGGACACTTATACTCTGAAGCTTTCTTT. The full variable domain, in which reference TRBV5-6 and TRBJ1-1 provide the parts outside the CDR3, is DAGVTQSPTHLIKTRGQQVTLRCSPKSGHDTVSWYQQALGQGPQFIFQYYEEEERQRGNFPDRFSGHQFPNYSSELNVNALLLGDSALYLCASSSGHLYSEAFFGQGTRLTVV.

The V call is TRBV25-1, the J call TRBJ1-5, with 9 nucleotides matching TRBD1. With V trimmed by 6 bases and J by 7 bases, 4 bases remained unmatched. The CDR3 is made up of 13 amino acids. The germline V gene encodes CDR1 MGHDK and CDR2 SYGVNS. In nucleotides, the CDR3 is TGTGCCAGCAGGGGACAGGGAGACCAGCCCCAGCATTTT. Translated: CASRGQGDQPQHF.

V usage is TRBV6-6 and J usage is TRBJ1-6; TRBD1 is a possible D gene (6 bases). CDR1 is MNHNY, CDR2 SVGAGI, per germline (reference sequence). Trimming took 6 bases from V and 13 from J, leaving 19 bases between them. The CDR3 runs 14 residues. The CDR3 region has the DNA TGTGCCAGCAGCCCACAGGGCTCAGAGTGGCCCCTCCACTTT. Protein product: CASSPQGSEWPLHF.

J is TRBJ2-1 and V is TRBV7-3, with 8 nucleotides matching TRBD2. From germline, CDR1 is SGHTA and CDR2 FQGTGA. J lost 7 bases, V lost 4 bases, and 6 bases had no gene match. The CDR3 extends over 14 amino acids. CDR3 DNA sequence: TGTGCCAGCAGCTCTCGGACTAGCTTTAATGAGCAGTTCTTC. Protein product: CASSSRTSFNEQFF.

The chain recombines TRBV28 with TRBJ2-3; D may be TRBD2 (8 bases). The CDR3 contains 17 residues. The V and J ends lost 3 bases and 6 bases respectively, with 22 bases between them. CDR1 and CDR2 from the germline V gene are MDHEN and SYDVKM. The CDR3 region is CASSLATLAGQRDTQYF. DNA for the CDR3: TGTGCCAGCAGTTTGGCCACTTTAGCGGGACAGCGTGATACGCAGTATTTT.

V usage is TRBV12-3 or TRBV12-4 and J usage is TRBJ2-2; D remains ambiguous. V was cut by 5 bases and J by 7 bases, with 11 bases left in between. This CDR3 spans 13 amino acids. CDR3 DNA sequence: TGTGCCAGCAGTCCTCGAGTTTTCGGGGAGCTGTTTTTT. Its protein is CASSPRVFGELFF.

The chain has TRBV6-6 and TRBJ1-2, with a tentative D call TRBD1 (6 bases). V was shortened by 5 bases and J by 4 bases, with 17 bases between the two germline ends. The germline V gene encodes CDR1 MNHNY and CDR2 SVGAGI (reference sequence). The CDR3 is made up of 15 amino acids. CDR3 protein: CASSDHRDTSYGYTF. CDR3 DNA: TGTGCCAGCAGTGACCACAGGGACACAAGCTATGGCTACACCTTC.